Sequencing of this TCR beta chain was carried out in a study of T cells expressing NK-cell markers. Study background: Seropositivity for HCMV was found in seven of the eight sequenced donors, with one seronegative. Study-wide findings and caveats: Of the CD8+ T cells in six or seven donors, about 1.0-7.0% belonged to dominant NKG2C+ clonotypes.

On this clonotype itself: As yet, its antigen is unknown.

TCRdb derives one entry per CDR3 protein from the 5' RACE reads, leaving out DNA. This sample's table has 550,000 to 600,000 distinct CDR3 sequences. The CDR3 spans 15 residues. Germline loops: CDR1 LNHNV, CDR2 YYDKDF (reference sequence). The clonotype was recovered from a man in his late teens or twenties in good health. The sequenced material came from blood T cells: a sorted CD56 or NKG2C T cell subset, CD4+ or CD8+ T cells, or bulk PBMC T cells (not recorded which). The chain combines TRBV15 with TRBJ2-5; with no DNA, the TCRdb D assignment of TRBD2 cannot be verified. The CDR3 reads CATSGIAGARETQYF.